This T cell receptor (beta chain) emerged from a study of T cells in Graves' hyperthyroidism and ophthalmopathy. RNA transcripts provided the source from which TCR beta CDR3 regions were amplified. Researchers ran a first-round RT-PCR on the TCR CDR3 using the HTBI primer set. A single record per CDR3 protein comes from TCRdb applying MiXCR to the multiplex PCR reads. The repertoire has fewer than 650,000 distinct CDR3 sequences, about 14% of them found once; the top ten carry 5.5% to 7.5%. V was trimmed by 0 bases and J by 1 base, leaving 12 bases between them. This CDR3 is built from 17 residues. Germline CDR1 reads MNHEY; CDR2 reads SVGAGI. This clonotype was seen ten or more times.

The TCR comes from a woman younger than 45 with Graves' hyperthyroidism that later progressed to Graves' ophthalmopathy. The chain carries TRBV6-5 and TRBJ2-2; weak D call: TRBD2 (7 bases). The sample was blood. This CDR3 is CASSYSGGPRNTGELFF. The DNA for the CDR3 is TGTGCCAGCAGTTACTCCGGGGGGCCGAGGAACACCGGGGAGCTGTTTTTT.